The source of this TCR beta chain is a study of T cells in Graves' hyperthyroidism and ophthalmopathy. Points from the study as a whole: Appearing also in blood were most of the thyroid clonotypes expanded above 0.001. Prediction of ophthalmopathy progression came a median approximately 7 months pre-onset.

This clonotype was observed a handful of times. Its antigen is unknown. Researchers amplified the TCR beta CDR3 regions from RNA transcripts. HTBI primers were employed in a first-round RT-PCR of the TCR CDR3. One entry per CDR3 protein, called by TCRdb with MiXCR from the multiplex PCR reads. This sample yields over 400,000 distinct CDR3 sequences, of which approximately 14% are seen a single time; 13% belongs to the top ten. The CDR3 loop spans 13 amino acids. V lost 6 bases and J lost 6, with 15 bases in between. Germline V gene data show CDR1 as DFQATT and CDR2 as SNEGSKA (reference sequence). Sequencing was performed on blood. The chain uses TRBV20-1 and TRBJ2-1, with a possible D match to TRBD2 (5 bases). This TCR was sampled from a young man with Graves' ophthalmopathy. The CDR3 DNA sequence: TGCAGTGCCCGTCGTGGGGAGCTCAATGAGCAGTTCTTC. Translation gives CSARRGELNEQFF.